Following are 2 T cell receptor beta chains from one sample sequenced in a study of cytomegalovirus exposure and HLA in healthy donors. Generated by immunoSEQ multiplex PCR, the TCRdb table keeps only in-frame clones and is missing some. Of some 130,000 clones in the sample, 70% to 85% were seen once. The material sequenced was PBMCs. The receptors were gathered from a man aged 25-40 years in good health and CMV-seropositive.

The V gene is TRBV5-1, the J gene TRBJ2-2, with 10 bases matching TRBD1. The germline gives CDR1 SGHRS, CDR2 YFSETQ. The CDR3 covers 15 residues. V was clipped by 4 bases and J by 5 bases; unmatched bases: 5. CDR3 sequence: CASSPPGQGTGELFF. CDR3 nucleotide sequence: TGCGCCAGCAGCCCTCCGGGACAGGGGACCGGGGAGCTGTTTTTT.

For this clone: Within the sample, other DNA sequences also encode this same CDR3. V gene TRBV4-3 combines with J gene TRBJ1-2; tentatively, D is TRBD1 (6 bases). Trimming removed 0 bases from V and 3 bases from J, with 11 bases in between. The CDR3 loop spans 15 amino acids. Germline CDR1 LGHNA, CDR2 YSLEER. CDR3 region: CASSQDQGLDYGYTF. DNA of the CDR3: TGCGCCAGCAGCCAAGATCAGGGGTTGGACTATGGCTACACCTTC.